The 18 T cell receptor beta chains given below trace back to one sample, sequenced in a study of shared clonotypes between healthy human individuals. The naive CD8 population came from CD45RO-negative cells selected for CCR7, without terminally differentiated effector memory CD45RA+ cells. Sequencing used immunoSEQ multiplex PCR; TCRdb keeps in-frame clones, though not all of them. The table lists some 2.1 million clones, around 93% of them singletons, with less than 2% in the top ten. Sequencing used naive CD8+ T cells from PBMCs. The receptors shown here come from a man aged 18 to 29 in good health. Some clones in this sample may be carry-over from other donors' samples.

V usage is TRBV2 and J usage is TRBJ1-5, with no clear D. Germline V gives CDR1 SNHLY, CDR2 FYNNEI. The CDR3 is 18 residues long. V was shortened by 4 bases and J by 0 bases, with 19 bases between the two germline ends. CDR3 bases: TGTGCCAGCAGTGTCGCGGTTCGGACCGTACGTAGCAATCAGCCCCAGCATTTT. Translation gives CASSVAVRTVRSNQPQHF.

V usage is TRBV5-8 and J usage is TRBJ2-2, with 8 bases lining up with TRBD1. CDR1 SGHTS and CDR2 YDEGEE come from the germline V gene. CDR3 length: 15 residues. The V and J ends lost 4 bases and 7 bases, in that order; junction bases with no gene match: 9. DNA for the CDR3: TGTGCCAGCAGCCATGGACAGGGAGAGGGCGGGGAGCTGTTTTTT. This encodes CASSHGQGEGGELFF. The whole variable domain, remainder taken from reference TRBV5-8 and TRBJ2-2, is EAGVTQSPTHLIKTRGQQATLRCSPISGHTSVYWYQQALGLGLQFLLWYDEGEERNRGNFPPRFSGRQFPNYSSELNVNALELEDSALYLCASSHGQGEGGELFFGEGSRLTVL.

As to this clone: Other DNA sequences in this specimen translate into the identical CDR3. The chain has TRBV28 and TRBJ2-7, with D hard to call. V was cut by 3 bases and J by 4 bases, with 7 bases left in between. The germline gives CDR1 MDHEN, CDR2 SYDVKM. CDR3 length equals 12 residues. The CDR3 region is CASSFLRYEQYF. The CDR3 DNA is TGTGCCAGCAGTTTTCTGAGATACGAGCAGTACTTC. Using reference TRBV28 and TRBJ2-7 for the parts outside the CDR3, the full variable domain is DVKVTQSSRYLVKRTGEKVFLECVQDMDHENMFWYRQDPGLGLRLIYFSYDVKMKEKGDIPEGYSVSREKKERFSLILESASTNQTSMYLCASSFLRYEQYFGPGTRLTVT.

This clone was detected only once. This chain connects TRBV27 to TRBJ2-2, with TRBD2 matching 9 bases. V shed 4 bases, J shed 5 bases, and the junction held 14 bases outside the gene matches. CDR3 size: 18 residues. Germline lookup yields CDR1 MNHEY and CDR2 SMNVEV (reference sequence). The CDR3 DNA reads TGTGCCAGCAGTTCCTCCTTAATAGCGGGAGAGGGGACCGGGGAGCTGTTTTTT. This translates into CASSSSLIAGEGTGELFF.

This sequence joins TRBV7-7 and TRBJ2-3, with 8 bases that match TRBD1. The CDR3 sequence is 13 residues long. The germline V gene has CDR1 SSHAT and CDR2 FNYEAQ (reference sequence). J was trimmed by 5 bases and V by 6 bases; bases with no gene match: 4. The DNA of the CDR3 is TGTGCCAGCAGTGACAGGGGCCGAGATACGCAGTATTTT. Translated: CASSDRGRDTQYF.

About this clone itself: The sample holds other DNA sequences that translate to the same CDR3. The genes are TRBV27 and TRBJ2-7, with D unresolved. The V end lost 6 bases, the J end lost 0 bases, and 12 bases lay between the germline ends. There are 14 residues in the CDR3. Germline V gene data show CDR1 as MNHEY and CDR2 as SMNVEV (reference sequence). CDR3 bases: TGTGCCAGCAGCCTTGCGCCGAGCTCCTACGAGCAGTACTTC. Amino acids: CASSLAPSSYEQYF.

As regards this clone: Other DNA sequences in this sample translate to the same CDR3. This chain joins TRBV9 and TRBJ1-1; D is ambiguous. Looked up from germline, CDR1 is SGDLS and CDR2 is YYNGEE. V lost 4 bases and J 0 bases, leaving 10 bases between the germline ends. The CDR3 sequence is 14 residues long. The CDR3 loop reads CASSPRTVNTEAFF. In DNA form, the CDR3 reads TGTGCCAGCAGCCCGCGAACGGTGAACACTGAAGCTTTCTTT.

The CDR3 sequence: CASSQGRLELNTEAFF. CDR3 DNA sequence: TGCGCCAGCAGCCAAGGACGGCTCGAATTGAACACTGAAGCTTTCTTT. This chain connects TRBV4-1 to TRBJ1-1; D is undetermined. Per germline, CDR1 MGHRA and CDR2 YSYEKL. The V end lost 1 base, the J end lost 0 bases, and 12 bases lay between the germline ends. The CDR3 is 16 residues long.

The V gene is TRBV6-1, the J gene TRBJ2-7; tentatively, D is TRBD2 (5 bases). Germline CDR1 MNHNS, CDR2 SASEGT. V was pared by 4 bases and J by 2 bases, with 12 bases between. This CDR3 region has 14 residues. CDR3 nucleotides: TGTGCCAGCAGTGCGGGGAGCCGAGCCTACGAGCAGTACTTC. Amino acid sequence: CASSAGSRAYEQYF.

The rearrangement joins TRBV5-6 to TRBJ2-7, with unresolved D. V shed 3 bases and J shed 2 bases, with 9 bases lying between them. The CDR3 spans 13 residues. The germline V gene encodes CDR1 SGHDT and CDR2 YYEEEE. CDR3 residues: CASSWVGTYEQYF. As DNA, the CDR3 is TGTGCCAGCAGCTGGGTGGGTACCTACGAGCAGTACTTC. Full variable domain (rest looked up from reference TRBV5-6 and TRBJ2-7): DAGVTQSPTHLIKTRGQQVTLRCSPKSGHDTVSWYQQALGQGPQFIFQYYEEEERQRGNFPDRFSGHQFPNYSSELNVNALLLGDSALYLCASSWVGTYEQYFGPGTRLTVT.

The CDR3 is CASSFVLERGGELFF. CDR3 DNA: TGTGCCAGCAGCTTCGTACTCGAACGGGGCGGGGAGCTGTTTTTT. The rearrangement links TRBV7-9 to TRBJ2-2; maybe TRBD2 (5 bases). V was clipped by 3 bases and J by 7 bases, with 15 bases between them. The CDR3 consists of 15 residues. Looked up from germline, CDR1 is SEHNR and CDR2 is FQNEAQ (reference sequence).

V is TRBV5-6 and J is TRBJ1-5; 12 bases are shared with TRBD1. The V gene's germline CDR1 is SGHDT and CDR2 YYEEEE. Trimming cost V 2 bases and J 5 bases; bases outside gene matches: 8. This CDR3 is built from 17 residues. CDR3 in amino acids: CASSFPGTGGEDQPQHF. The CDR3 nucleotides read TGTGCCAGCAGCTTTCCCGGGACAGGGGGCGAAGATCAGCCCCAGCATTTT.

The chain employs TRBV9 and TRBJ1-1; D perhaps matches TRBD1 (6 bases). V was shortened by 2 bases and J by 1 base, with 12 bases between the two germline ends. CDR1 and CDR2 from the germline V gene are SGDLS and YYNGEE. The CDR3 sequence is 15 residues long. The CDR3 DNA reads as TGTGCCAGCAGCGTGGGGGCAGACCAGAACACTGAAGCTTTCTTT. Its protein product is CASSVGADQNTEAFF.

V gene TRBV27 combines with J gene TRBJ2-7; 8 nucleotides agree with TRBD1. Germline V gene data show CDR1 as MNHEY and CDR2 as SMNVEV (reference sequence). With 5 bases clipped from V and 3 bases from J, the junction kept 9 bases outside the gene matches. The CDR3 is 15 residues long. This CDR3 reads CASSPMDRDLYEQYF. CDR3 coding DNA: TGTGCCAGCAGTCCGATGGACAGGGACCTCTACGAGCAGTACTTC.

The chain links TRBV7-6 to TRBJ2-7; D unclear. This CDR3 comprises 13 residues. Germline CDR1 and CDR2: SGHVS and FNYEAQ. V lost 0 bases and J 4 bases, leaving 7 bases between the germline ends. The CDR3 nucleotides are TGTGCCAGCAGCTTAGCGGGTCGGTACGAGCAGTACTTC. This encodes CASSLAGRYEQYF. The complete variable domain, with remaining parts taken from reference TRBV7-6 and TRBJ2-7, reads GAGVSQSPRYKVTKRGQDVALRCDPISGHVSLYWYRQALGQGPEFLTYFNYEAQQDKSGLPNDRFSAERPEGSISTLTIQRTEQRDSAMYRCASSLAGRYEQYFGPGTRLTVT.

With regard to this clone: The sample has other DNA sequences that encode this CDR3 too. The chain uses TRBV7-9 and TRBJ2-7; D is perhaps TRBD1 (5 bases). Trimming took 0 bases from V and 2 from J, leaving 8 bases between them. CDR1 and CDR2 from the germline V gene are SEHNR and FQNEAQ (reference sequence). This CDR3 comprises 14 residues. In nucleotides, the CDR3 is TGTGCCAGCAGCTTAGCAGACAGAACCTACGAGCAGTACTTC. Amino acid sequence: CASSLADRTYEQYF. Complete variable domain (other parts from reference TRBV7-9 and TRBJ2-7): DTGVSQNPRHKITKRGQNVTFRCDPISEHNRLYWYRQTLGQGPEFLTYFQNEAQLEKSRLLSDRFSAERPKGSFSTLEIQRTEQGDSAMYLCASSLADRTYEQYFGPGTRLTVT.

V and J are TRBV18 and TRBJ2-7; 11 bases agree with TRBD2. V was clipped by 0 bases and J by 3 bases; unmatched bases: 10. Germline CDR1 and CDR2: KGHSH and LQKENI. The CDR3 covers 18 residues. DNA for the CDR3: TGTGCCAGCTCACCACCGTCCACCATGGGACTAGCGGTCTACGAGCAGTACTTC. This codes for CASSPPSTMGLAVYEQYF.

As concerns this clone: Other nucleotide sequences in the sample specify the same CDR3. The chain employs TRBV5-1 and TRBJ2-7, with 8 bases matching TRBD1. V lost 0 bases and J lost 0; bases outside the gene matches: 2. Per germline, CDR1 SGHRS and CDR2 YFSETQ. This CDR3 region has 15 residues. CDR3 loop: CASSLAQGVSYEQYF. In nucleotides, the CDR3 is TGCGCCAGCAGCTTGGCACAGGGGGTCTCCTACGAGCAGTACTTC.